This T cell receptor beta chain was sequenced in a study of T cell responses to AZD1222 COVID-19 vaccine. Whole-study findings and limits: Within unmutated variant regions lay the reported targets of nearly half of spike-specific TCRs.

The table came from immunoSEQ multiplex PCR; TCRdb's copy has only in-frame clones and leaves some out. The sample shows 130,000 or so clones, 80% to 90% of them seen only once. Note on this clone: Its target is unknown.

Germline V gives CDR1 SNHLY, CDR2 FYNNEI. V shed 2 bases and J 5 bases; nucleotides not matched to a gene: 2. The CDR3 is 14 residues long. The sequence came from an adult who received the AZD1222 COVID-19 vaccine. The specimen comprised peripheral blood, sampled 28 days after the second AZD1222 dose. The rearrangement links TRBV2 to TRBJ1-5, with TRBD1 matching over 8 bases. The CDR3 nucleotides read TGTGCCAGCAGTGAAACAGGGGGTCATCAGCCCCAGCATTTT. Protein product: CASSETGGHQPQHF. The full variable domain, completed using reference TRBV2 and TRBJ1-5, is EPEVTQTPSHQVTQMGQEVILRCVPISNHLYFYWYRQILGQKVEFLVSFYNNEISEKSEIFDDQFSVERPDGSNFTLKIRSTKLEDSAMYFCASSETGGHQPQHFGDGTRLSIL.